Reported below is one TCR beta chain. Its cognate antigen is unknown. The sample is drawn from a study of tumor-infiltrating lymphocytes in primary liver carcinoma. Study context: Patients of both sexes were 30 to 69 years old. The tumors, T1-T3 N0M0 lesions, were about 4 to 11 cm across. Findings and limits, study-wide: With p = 0.039, the top-250-clone fraction in tumors significantly exceeded that in blood.

Co-extraction of both nucleic acids (RNA and DNA) used about 20-34 mg of unsorted bulk tissue. Starting from roughly 0.5 ug of total RNA, TCR beta cDNA was produced with a primer in the constant region. Sequencing libraries for TCR beta derived from three nested multiplex PCR rounds that used slightly modified ARM-PCR. The first two PCR rounds used TRBV1-TRBV30 forward primers with a C-beta reverse primer, about 10 cycles each. One entry per CDR3 protein results from TCRdb running MiXCR on the multiplex PCR reads. The sample includes tens of thousands of distinct CDR3 sequences, approximately 82% of them seen just once. V lost 2 bases to trimming and J lost 5 bases, with 9 bases between them. In germline, CDR1 is LGHNA, CDR2 YSLEER. The CDR3 length is 13 residues.

What was sequenced was tumor-adjacent normal liver tissue. This sequence was found in a middle-aged man with primary liver carcinoma and hepatitis B virus infection. This chain uses TRBV4-3 with TRBJ1-1, with D unclear. In nucleotides, the CDR3 is TGCGCCAGCAGCCAAACCCTACGGACTGAAGCTTTCTTT. This sequence encodes CASSQTLRTEAFF.